One sample yielded the 17 T cell receptor beta chains listed below, sequenced in a study of spatial heterogeneity in lung cancer. One entry per CDR3 protein, called by TCRdb with MiXCR from the 5' RACE reads. The sample includes about 94,000 distinct CDR3 sequences, 15% to 20% of them seen just once. Time point indicated: blood at routine non-recurrence follow-up after resection. The source was PBMCs, collected at follow-up. These receptors originate from a male donor with early-stage non-small cell lung cancer.

In DNA, the CDR3 is TGTGCCAGTAGTACCCGACAGGATTATCAGCCCCAGCATTTT. Translated: CASSTRQDYQPQHF. The V gene is TRBV19, the J gene TRBJ1-5; the D gene is possibly TRBD1 (6 bases). The CDR3 has 14 amino acids. The V end was cut by 4 bases, the J end by 5 bases, with 12 bases between. The germline V gene has CDR1 LNHDA and CDR2 SQIVND (reference sequence).

This rearrangement joins TRBV10-3 to TRBJ2-3; D may be TRBD1 (6 bases). This CDR3 has 15 residues. The germline V gene encodes CDR1 ENHRY and CDR2 SYGVKD. V dropped 0 bases and J dropped 2 bases, with 9 bases sitting between them. The CDR3 protein is CAISESQGATDTQYF. CDR3 nucleotide sequence: TGTGCCATCAGTGAGTCACAGGGAGCCACAGATACGCAGTATTTT.

A few counts support this clonotype. The CDR3 region is CASSQDGLGMWQPQHF. The CDR3 nucleotides are TGCGCCAGCAGCCAAGATGGTCTCGGGATGTGGCAGCCCCAGCATTTT. V is TRBV4-1 and J is TRBJ1-5; D not certain. The V end was cut by 0 bases, the J end by 7 bases, with 16 bases between. The CDR3 is 16 amino acids. The germline CDR1 and CDR2 sequences are MGHRA and YSYEKL.

This clonotype has a handful of counts. This chain links TRBV7-2 with TRBJ2-1, with 9 bases that match TRBD2. With V trimmed by 3 bases and J by 8 bases, 5 bases remained unmatched. Germline V gene sequence: CDR1 SGHTA, CDR2 FQGNSA. The CDR3 loop spans 14 amino acids. The CDR3 region has the DNA TGTGCCAGCAGCTTGGCGGGAGGGCTGGATGAGCAGTTCTTC. Translation: CASSLAGGLDEQFF.

The chain uses TRBV7-7 and TRBJ2-3, with 10 bases that match TRBD2. Germline trimming cut 5 bases from V and 4 bases from J; bases unmatched to any gene: 3. This CDR3 has 14 residues. CDR1 is SSHAT, CDR2 FNYEAQ, per germline (reference sequence). CDR3 sequence: CASSPSGSPDTQYF. CDR3 DNA sequence: TGTGCCAGCAGCCCTAGCGGGAGTCCAGATACGCAGTATTTT.

This clonotype turned up a few times. CDR3 in DNA: TGTGCCAGCAGCTTAGTGTCAGGGATAAACATTCAGTACTTC. Protein sequence: CASSLVSGINIQYF. The genes are TRBV7-2 and TRBJ2-4; a weak D match, TRBD1 (5 bases). The CDR3 runs 14 residues. Germline values: CDR1 SGHTA, CDR2 FQGNSA. Deletions cut 1 base from V and 6 bases from J, with 10 bases between. The full variable domain, rest sourced from reference TRBV7-2 and TRBJ2-4, is GAGVSQSPSNKVTEKGKDVELRCDPISGHTALYWYRQSLGQGLEFLIYFQGNSAPDKSGLPSDRFSAERTGGSVSTLTIQRTQQEDSAVYLCASSLVSGINIQYFGAGTRLSVL.

This clonotype came up a few times. The chain uses TRBV20-1 and TRBJ2-1; the D gene could be TRBD1 or TRBD2 (6 bases each). The V end was cut by 3 bases, the J end by 10 bases, with 31 bases between. This CDR3 spans 18 amino acids. Per the germline V gene, CDR1 is DFQATT and CDR2 is SNEGSKA (reference sequence). Here the CDR3 DNA reads TGCAGTGCTAGTGGAGGGGCAACAGGGAATTTACCCCCGCAAGAGCAGTTCTTC. It specifies CSASGGATGNLPPQEQFF.

In this sample, this clonotype turned up a few times. The chain couples TRBV5-6 to TRBJ2-4, with TRBD2 matching over 11 bases. The trim removed 2 bases at V and 6 bases at J, leaving 1 base unmatched. CDR1 is SGHDT, CDR2 YYEEEE, per germline. The CDR3 contains 14 residues. The CDR3 sequence is CASSFGTSGNIQYF. CDR3 coding DNA: TGTGCCAGCAGCTTCGGGACTAGCGGAAACATTCAGTACTTC.

This sequence joins TRBV5-4 and TRBJ2-3; D may be TRBD1 or TRBD2 (5 bases each). The CDR3 loop spans 14 amino acids. Germline V gives CDR1 SGHNT, CDR2 YYREEE (reference sequence). V dropped 4 bases and J dropped 0 bases, with 9 bases sitting between them. The CDR3 is CASSKWDSTDTQYF. The DNA of the CDR3 is TGTGCCAGCAGCAAATGGGACAGCACAGATACGCAGTATTTT.

The V gene is TRBV6-2 or TRBV6-3, the J gene TRBJ1-5; D is ambiguous. Trimming removed 1 base at V and 4 bases at J, with 8 bases between. The CDR3 extends over 14 amino acids. Germline values: CDR1 MNHEY, CDR2 SVGEGT. CDR3 nucleotides: TGTGCCAGCAGTTACTTTGGGAGAAATCAGCCCCAGCATTTT. Protein product: CASSYFGRNQPQHF.

The V gene is TRBV29-1, the J gene TRBJ2-3; TRBD2 matches 15 bases. Germline lookup yields CDR1 SQVTM and CDR2 ANQGSEA. V lost 1 base and J lost 2; bases outside the gene matches: 7. The CDR3 is made up of 18 amino acids. This CDR3 is CSVEGGTSGGIVTDTQYF. CDR3 nucleotides: TGCAGCGTTGAAGGAGGGACTAGCGGGGGGATTGTCACAGATACGCAGTATTTT.

The chain carries TRBV20-1 and TRBJ2-7; maybe TRBD1 (6 bases). Trimming took off 5 bases at V and 3 bases at J, with 14 bases between the two ends. The germline CDR1 and CDR2 sequences are DFQATT and SNEGSKA (reference sequence). This CDR3 spans 13 amino acids. The CDR3 loop is CSAARQENYEQYF. DNA of the CDR3: TGCAGTGCTGCCCGACAGGAAAACTACGAGCAGTACTTC.

This clonotype is categorized as medium-sized. The chain carries TRBV4-1 and TRBJ2-5, with D perhaps TRBD1 (6 bases). Germline CDR1 and CDR2: MGHRA and YSYEKL. V was trimmed by 0 bases and J by 2 bases, leaving 10 bases between them. The CDR3 totals 15 residues. CDR3: CASSQEMTGQETQYF. CDR3 bases: TGCGCCAGCAGCCAAGAAATGACAGGACAAGAGACCCAGTACTTC.

This clonotype was counted a few times. V is TRBV7-8 and J is TRBJ2-2, with no clear D. This CDR3 has 14 residues. Trimming removed 0 bases from V and 7 bases from J, with 9 bases in between. Germline values: CDR1 SGHVS, CDR2 FQNEAQ. CDR3 bases: TGTGCCAGCAGCTTAGCGTCAAGAGGCGGGGAGCTGTTTTTT. Residues: CASSLASRGGELFF.

The chain carries TRBV5-1 and TRBJ1-5, with D possibly matching TRBD1 (6 bases). Germline values: CDR1 SGHRS, CDR2 YFSETQ. This CDR3 is 13 amino acids long. V gave up 2 bases and J gave up 9 bases, with 12 bases separating them. Here the CDR3 reads CASSLSRGGPQHF. CDR3 DNA: TGCGCCAGCAGCTTATCCAGGGGTGGGCCCCAGCATTTT.

V gene TRBV6-2 or TRBV6-3 combines with J gene TRBJ2-3, with a weak D call TRBD1 (6 bases). Trimming left V 1 base short and J 2 bases short, with 10 bases between. This CDR3 has 15 amino acids. Germline V gene lookup returns CDR1 MNHEY and CDR2 SVGEGT. CDR3 nucleotides: TGTGCCAGCAGTTACTACCAGGGGAACACAGATACGCAGTATTTT. Its translation: CASSYYQGNTDTQYF.

This clonotype was counted a few times. The CDR3 region has the DNA TGTGCCAGCAGTTCGGGATTCACTGAAGCTTTCTTT. It codes for CASSSGFTEAFF. V is TRBV12-3 or TRBV12-4 and J is TRBJ1-1; no clear D gene. V gave up 4 bases and J gave up 4 bases, with 7 bases separating them. CDR3 length: 12 residues.